What follows are 9 T cell receptor beta chains derived from one specimen sequenced in a study of shared T cell receptors in the human thymus. TCRdb keeps only in-frame clones here, not all; method: immunoSEQ multiplex PCR. Of approximately 760,000 clones in the sample, over 75% were seen once. Separately, the same data were catalogued under a study of human thymus T cells.

Sequenced: thymocytes. The receptors derive from a girl less than two years old with a congenital heart defect.

The chain links TRBV4-1 to TRBJ1-1; D uncertain. V lost 1 base, J lost 0 bases, and 12 bases lay in between. This CDR3 comprises 16 residues. CDR1 is MGHRA, CDR2 YSYEKL, per germline. This CDR3 reads CASSQGFGQLNTEAFF. In DNA, the CDR3 is TGCGCCAGCAGCCAAGGTTTTGGGCAGTTGAACACTGAAGCTTTCTTT.

This chain uses TRBV11-2 with TRBJ1-2; 10 bases agree with TRBD1. The length of the CDR3 is 17 residues. With V trimmed by 0 bases and J by 2 bases, 6 bases remained unmatched. CDR1 and CDR2 from the germline V gene are SGHAT and FQNNGV. Written as DNA, the CDR3 is TGTGCCAGCAGCTTAGACAAGGGGACAGGGGTGAACTATGGCTACACCTTC. Its protein is CASSLDKGTGVNYGYTF.

J is TRBJ2-5 and V is TRBV25-1; tentative D call: TRBD2 (6 bases). Germline V gene sequence: CDR1 MGHDK, CDR2 SYGVNS. Trimming stripped 4 bases from V and 5 bases from J, with 14 bases between. CDR3 length equals 14 residues. The CDR3 region is CASSGGDGRETQYF. CDR3 coding DNA: TGTGCCAGCAGTGGGGGGGACGGGCGGGAGACCCAGTACTTC.

This clone came up a few times. This rearrangement joins TRBV28 to TRBJ1-1, with a possible D match to TRBD1 (6 bases). The ends were cut back, 4 bases at V and 3 bases at J, with 18 bases in the middle. The CDR3 sequence is 16 residues long. From germline, CDR1 is MDHEN and CDR2 SYDVKM. The CDR3 coding sequence is TGTGCCAGCAGTTCAAGACAAGGGGGGAGGGACACTGAAGCTTTCTTT. Its translation: CASSSRQGGRDTEAFF.

The chain recombines TRBV11-2 with TRBJ1-1, with 8 bases identical to TRBD1. The CDR3 has 16 amino acids. Germline assignment: CDR1 SGHAT and CDR2 FQNNGV. V lost 5 bases to trimming and J lost 4 bases; unmatched junction nucleotides: 12. CDR3 nucleotides: TGTGCCAGCAGCCCTCGGGACAGGAATGAGGGCACTGAAGCTTTCTTT. It is translated as CASSPRDRNEGTEAFF.

The chain combines TRBV4-3 with TRBJ1-5; 9 positions match TRBD1. Germline lookup yields CDR1 LGHNA and CDR2 YSLEER. This CDR3 contains 16 residues. Unmatched junction bases numbered 9, after V lost 0 bases and J lost 9 bases. CDR3 residues: CASSQDRDRAWGPQHF. CDR3 sequence (DNA): TGCGCCAGCAGCCAAGATCGGGACAGGGCATGGGGGCCCCAGCATTTT.

The chain links TRBV2 to TRBJ1-5, with D perhaps matching TRBD1 (6 bases). The length of the CDR3 is 14 residues. Germline lookup yields CDR1 SNHLY and CDR2 FYNNEI. Trimming took off 8 bases at V and 3 bases at J, with 14 bases between the two ends. The CDR3 DNA reads as TGTGCCAGCGGAACAACAGGGATCAATCAGCCCCAGCATTTT. It yields the protein CASGTTGINQPQHF.

V is TRBV15 and J is TRBJ1-3; 7 positions match TRBD1. Germline V gene data show CDR1 as LNHNV and CDR2 as YYDKDF (reference sequence). V was pared by 0 bases and J by 0 bases, with 14 bases of the junction left unmatched. CDR3 length: 20 residues. The CDR3 loop reads CATSREYRTGRWSSGNTIYF. In nucleotides, the CDR3 is TGTGCCACCAGCAGAGAATATAGGACAGGCCGCTGGAGCTCTGGAAACACCATATATTTT.

The V and J genes are TRBV11-2 and TRBJ1-5; 8 positions match TRBD1. CDR1 and CDR2 (germline): SGHAT, FQNNGV. J lost 7 bases, V lost 5 bases, and 7 bases had no gene match. This CDR3 comprises 14 residues. Here the CDR3 DNA reads TGTGCCAGCAGCGCCGGACAGGGTGCCCAGCCCCAGCATTTT. This gives the protein CASSAGQGAQPQHF.